The 17 T cell receptor beta chains below come from one sample, sequenced in a study of blood T cell repertoires in COVID-19. Repertoires were generated with immunoSEQ multiplex PCR, while TCRdb's copy carries only in-frame clones and drops some. This table holds about 14,000 clones, around 77% found once. Sequences were obtained from peripheral blood. These receptor sequences come from a human donor in a cohort sampled during active COVID-19.

In its sample, this clone was seen a few times. The chain couples TRBV28 to TRBJ1-5; 9 bases map to TRBD1. The CDR3 runs 15 residues. V dropped 6 bases and J dropped 8; count of bases not matched to a gene: 11. Germline CDR1 MDHEN, CDR2 SYDVKM. CDR3 DNA sequence: TGTGCCAGCAGGTCCCGGGACAGGGTGATGGAGCCCCAGCATTTT. It codes for CASRSRDRVMEPQHF. The full variable domain, rest sourced from reference TRBV28 and TRBJ1-5, is DVKVTQSSRYLVKRTGEKVFLECVQDMDHENMFWYRQDPGLGLRLIYFSYDVKMKEKGDIPEGYSVSREKKERFSLILESASTNQTSMYLCASRSRDRVMEPQHFGDGTRLSIL.

The chain links TRBV10-3 to TRBJ2-5; TRBD1 aligns across 8 bases. The CDR3 runs 15 residues. Germline lookup yields CDR1 ENHRY and CDR2 SYGVKD. Trimming at V came to 3 bases and at J to 5 bases, leaving 8 bases not matched to a gene. The CDR3 nucleotides read TGTGCCATCAGTGAACGAGACAGGGGACAGGAGACCCAGTACTTC. This encodes CAISERDRGQETQYF.

A single count supports this clone. J is TRBJ2-1 and V is TRBV7-8; D might be TRBD1 (5 bases). The germline gives CDR1 SGHVS, CDR2 FQNEAQ. V was cut by 2 bases and J by 3 bases, with 14 bases left in between. CDR3 size: 16 residues. The CDR3 nucleotides are TGTGCCAGCAGCTTAATGCCCGTAACAGGCTACAATGAGCAGTTCTTC. Translation: CASSLMPVTGYNEQFF.

CDR3 amino acids: CASSGQGEVEVGELFF. The CDR3 DNA follows: TGTGCCAGCAGTGGACAGGGGGAGGTTGAGGTCGGGGAGCTGTTTTTT. The V gene is TRBV6-1, the J gene TRBJ2-2; 9 bases are shared with TRBD1. Germline V CDR1 and CDR2: MNHNS, SASEGT. Losses at the gene ends were 4 bases for V and 7 bases for J; bases not matched to a gene: 10. CDR3 length: 16 amino acids.

The V and J genes are TRBV11-3 and TRBJ2-7; D not certain. Germline loops: CDR1 SGHNT, CDR2 YENEEA. The ends were cut back, 3 bases at V and 3 bases at J, with 9 bases in the middle. The CDR3 length is 13 residues. The CDR3 loop is CASSLYSLYEQYF. CDR3 DNA: TGTGCCAGCAGCTTGTACAGCCTCTACGAGCAGTACTTC.

The chain couples TRBV5-5 to TRBJ1-6, with 7 positions matching TRBD1. The CDR3 is 13 amino acids. CDR1 and CDR2 (germline): SGHKS, YYEKEE (reference sequence). V was pared by 6 bases and J by 10 bases, with 7 bases of the junction left unmatched. The CDR3 region is CASNNRDRSPLHF. The CDR3 DNA follows: TGTGCCAGCAACAACCGGGACAGATCACCCCTCCACTTT.

The chain couples TRBV20-1 to TRBJ1-6; 8 bases agree with TRBD1. CDR3 length equals 14 residues. Trimming at V came to 3 bases and at J to 7 bases, leaving 5 bases not matched to a gene. CDR1 DFQATT and CDR2 SNEGSKA come from the germline V gene (reference sequence). The CDR3 region is CSASEGQVNSPLHF. CDR3 coding DNA: TGCAGTGCTAGTGAGGGACAGGTGAATTCACCCCTCCACTTT.

The V and J genes are TRBV4-1 and TRBJ2-1; 10 bases line up with TRBD1. V lost 3 bases to trimming and J lost 8 bases; unmatched junction nucleotides: 7. The CDR3 is made up of 15 amino acids. Germline V gene data show CDR1 as MGHRA and CDR2 as YSYEKL. In DNA form, the CDR3 reads TGCGCCAGCAGCCAGCCGGGACAGGGGTCCCATGAGCAGTTCTTC. It encodes CASSQPGQGSHEQFF.

Note on this clone: Other nucleotide sequences from this sample produce the same CDR3. The gene calls are TRBV7-9 and TRBJ2-3, with 9 bases identical to TRBD2. The CDR3 has 15 amino acids. Germline V lookup: CDR1 SEHNR, CDR2 FQNEAQ (reference sequence). The V segment lost 3 bases and the J segment 1 base; nucleotides outside the gene matches: 2. The CDR3 region is CASSFGGGGTDTQYF. CDR3 coding DNA: TGTGCCAGCAGCTTCGGCGGGGGGGGCACAGATACGCAGTATTTT.

This chain joins TRBV7-9 and TRBJ2-3; no reliable D call. Per germline, CDR1 SEHNR and CDR2 FQNEAQ (reference sequence). The CDR3 extends over 12 amino acids. Deletions cut 2 bases from V and 7 bases from J, with 7 bases between. The CDR3 coding sequence is TGTGCCAGCAGCTTAACTGAAAATACGCAGTATTTT. It encodes CASSLTENTQYF.

This chain uses TRBV10-3 with TRBJ2-7; a possible D gene is TRBD2 (7 bases). V was trimmed by 10 bases and J by 3 bases, leaving 13 bases between them. Germline V gene lookup returns CDR1 ENHRY and CDR2 SYGVKD. The CDR3 runs to 12 residues. Written as DNA, the CDR3 is TGTGCCACCGGAGGGGGGGTCTACGAGCAGTACTTC. It codes for CATGGGVYEQYF.

The chain is built from TRBV28 and TRBJ2-5; D gene uncertain. The CDR3 has 14 residues. CDR1 MDHEN and CDR2 SYDVKM come from the germline V gene. Trimming cost V 2 bases and J 5 bases, with 12 bases left between them. In DNA form, the CDR3 reads TGTGCCAGCAGTTTACTTCCGGCGAGGGAGACCCAGTACTTC. Its translation is CASSLLPARETQYF. Full variable domain (remainder filled in from reference TRBV28 and TRBJ2-5): DVKVTQSSRYLVKRTGEKVFLECVQDMDHENMFWYRQDPGLGLRLIYFSYDVKMKEKGDIPEGYSVSREKKERFSLILESASTNQTSMYLCASSLLPARETQYFGPGTRLLVL.

V gene TRBV27 combines with J gene TRBJ2-7, with a weak D call TRBD2 (8 bases). The CDR3 is 14 amino acids. The germline CDR1 and CDR2 sequences are MNHEY and SMNVEV (reference sequence). Trimming shortened V by 3 bases and J by 7 bases, and 16 bases separated the two germline ends. The CDR3 spells CASSFGRGLGEQYF. In nucleotides, the CDR3 is TGTGCCAGCAGTTTCGGGAGGGGGCTAGGAGAGCAGTACTTC.

The chain uses TRBV19 and TRBJ2-1; TRBD2 matches at 8 bases. The CDR3 runs to 13 residues. After removal of 6 bases from V and 5 bases from J, the junction contained 3 bases not matched to a gene. The germline gives CDR1 LNHDA, CDR2 SQIVND (reference sequence). CDR3 in amino acids: CASSLAGHNEQFF. In nucleotides, the CDR3 is TGTGCCAGTAGCCTAGCGGGCCACAATGAGCAGTTCTTC.

This chain joins TRBV28 and TRBJ2-1; D may be TRBD1 (5 bases). The ends were cut back, 1 base at V and 9 bases at J, with 19 bases in the middle. The CDR3 consists of 16 residues. Germline V gene data show CDR1 as MDHEN and CDR2 as SYDVKM. CDR3 sequence reads: CASSLFGRAPSGEQFF. CDR3 nucleotides: TGTGCCAGCAGTTTATTCGGCAGGGCGCCCTCGGGTGAGCAGTTCTTC.

V usage is TRBV25-1 and J usage is TRBJ2-2; 7 positions match TRBD1. The CDR3 covers 15 residues. Trimming cost V 2 bases and J 6 bases; bases outside gene matches: 6. Germline lookup yields CDR1 MGHDK and CDR2 SYGVNS. In DNA form, the CDR3 reads TGTGCCAGCAGTGAACCGGGACAGCTCGCCGGGGAGCTGTTTTTT. This codes for CASSEPGQLAGELFF.

V and J are TRBV27 and TRBJ2-3; 7 bases are a match to TRBD2. This CDR3 is 14 amino acids long. V trimming: 5 bases; J trimming: 2 bases; junction bases outside the gene matches: 4. Germline V gene data show CDR1 as MNHEY and CDR2 as SMNVEV (reference sequence). The chain's CDR3 is CASSPRDYTDTQYF. Written as DNA, the CDR3 is TGTGCCAGCAGTCCTCGGGACTACACAGATACGCAGTATTTT.